This is a list of T cell receptor beta chains from one sample in a study of beta chain features in type 1 diabetes. Produced via immunoSEQ multiplex PCR; TCRdb's table is partial and in-frame only. The table includes about 160,000 clones, approximately 8.1% detected once. What was sequenced was central memory CD4+ T cells from blood. The receptor set was obtained from a man between 18 and 29 years old in good health. Both conserved end residues are part of each CDR3. A D gene is named only where the DNA matches it firmly. Rows may omit the clone size; those that give it use once, few, many or a size class.

>few|TRBD1|TRBJ1-3|TRBV18
TGTGCCAGCTCACCATTTGTGGACAGGGGAAACACCATATATTTT
CASSPFVDRGNTIYF
>.|.|TRBJ2-7|TRBV7-2
TGTGCCAGCAGCCAACGAGGGGGGGACACCACAACCTACGAGCAGTACTTC
CASSQRGGDTTTYEQYF
>few|TRBD2|TRBJ2-1|TRBV7-9
TGTGCCAGCAGCACTAGCGGGGAGGGACAGTTCTTC
CASSTSGEGQFF
>few|TRBD2|TRBJ2-2|TRBV7-2
TGTGCCAGCAGCGTGGGACTAGGAAGGTTGTTTTTT
CASSVGLGRLFF
>.|.|TRBJ1-5|TRBV5-1
TGCGCCAGCAGCTTTACGACAGGAAATCAGCCCCAGCATTTT
CASSFTTGNQPQHF
>.|TRBD1|TRBJ2-2|TRBV5-1
TGCGCCAGCAGCTGGACGGCAGGGGGAACCGGGGAGCTGTTTTTT
CASSWTAGGTGELFF
>few|TRBD1|TRBJ2-5|TRBV9
TGTGCCAGCAGTCGCGGACAGGGGATCCAAGAGACCCAGTACTTC
CASSRGQGIQETQYF
>few|TRBD2|TRBJ2-1|TRBV7-3
TGTGCCAGCAGCTTAATGGGTAGCGGGGGGGTCAATGAGCAGTTCTTC
CASSLMGSGGVNEQFF
>many|.|TRBJ2-3|TRBV9
TGTGCCAGCAGCGTAGTGTCGAGAACAGATACGCAGTATTTT
CASSVVSRTDTQYF
>few|.|TRBJ2-1|TRBV14
TGTGCCAGCAGCCGCGGGGGCCTGACCAATGAGCAGTTCTTC
CASSRGGLTNEQFF
>.|.|TRBJ2-3|TRBV28
TGTGCCAGCAGTTCCCCCTATGGCACAGATACGCAGTATTTT
CASSSPYGTDTQYF
>few|TRBD2|TRBJ2-1|TRBV29-1
TGCAGCGCGGGACTAGCCCACAACAATGAGCAGTTCTTC
CSAGLAHNNEQFF
>.|TRBD2|TRBJ2-1|TRBV15
TGTGCCACCAGCAGACGACTAGCGGGATTTAATGAGCAGTTCTTC
CATSRRLAGFNEQFF
>few|TRBD1|TRBJ2-7|TRBV5-8
TGTGCCAGCAGCCGCAGGGACAGCCTCTACGAGCAGTACTTC
CASSRRDSLYEQYF
>many|TRBD1|TRBJ2-3|TRBV2
TGTGCCAGCAGTGAGAGCGGGCAGGGGGCTACGCAGTATTTT
CASSESGQGATQYF
>few|.|TRBJ1-1|TRBV12-1
TGTGCCAGCAGCCTTGAACTAATGAACACTGAAGCTTTCTTT
CASSLELMNTEAFF
>few|.|TRBJ2-7|TRBV27
TGTGCCAGCAGTTTAGATCAGGGTCCCTACGAGCAGTACTTC
CASSLDQGPYEQYF
>.|TRBD1|TRBJ1-5|TRBV7-2
TGTGCCAGCAGCCAAGCACAGGGGGGTAGCCATCAGCCCCAGCATTTT
CASSQAQGGSHQPQHF